This T cell receptor (beta chain) was sequenced for a study of cytomegalovirus exposure and HLA in healthy donors. Germline assignment: CDR1 LNHDA and CDR2 SQIVND (reference sequence). The CDR3 totals 12 residues. V was cut by 4 bases and J by 5 bases, with 9 bases left in between. Use of 60 Vbeta and 13 Jbeta primers characterized the PCR. Original processing methods: About 10 million of tens of millions of unique TCR beta chains were shared, per a later count. TCRdb keeps only in-frame clones here, not all; method: immunoSEQ multiplex PCR. The DNA was the basis for D and trimming; V, J and clone size are from that table. Of around 100,000 clones detected, 75% to 85% appear once; the ten largest clones hold 2.5% to 3%.

This sequence was found in a woman under 30 in good health and CMV-seropositive. This chain links TRBV19 with TRBJ2-7; D is possibly TRBD2 (5 bases). Sequencing input: PBMCs. For the CDR3, the DNA is TGTGCCAGTAGTACTCCGAGGGACGAGCAGTACTTC. It specifies CASSTPRDEQYF.